This is a list of T cell receptor beta chains from one sample in a study of cytomegalovirus exposure and HLA in healthy donors. The data were produced by immunoSEQ multiplex PCR, yet TCRdb's version contains in-frame clones alone and is incomplete. The sample records about 130,000 clones, less than 80% being singletons. Input material: PBMCs. The origin of the receptors is a man aged 45 to 65 in good health and CMV-seropositive. Each CDR3 is given with its conserved first and last residue. The order of the fields is J gene, clone size, D gene, V gene, CDR3 protein, CDR3 DNA. D genes are given only for firm matches. Only some rows state a clone size, as once, few, many or a class for expanded clones.

j_call: TRBJ1-2
clone_size: NA
d_call: NA
v_call: TRBV6-5
cdr3_aa: CASSYHGQKGYTF
cdr3_nt: TGTGCCAGCAGTTACCACGGACAGAAGGGCTACACCTTC

j_call: TRBJ2-7
clone_size: NA
d_call: TRBD1
v_call: TRBV10-3
cdr3_aa: CAISEGQGAPYEQYF
cdr3_nt: TGTGCCATCAGTGAGGGGCAGGGGGCCCCCTACGAGCAGTACTTC

j_call: TRBJ1-2
clone_size: NA
d_call: NA
v_call: TRBV5-1
cdr3_aa: CASSLSAGDYGYTF
cdr3_nt: TGCGCCAGCAGCTTGAGCGCCGGAGACTATGGCTACACCTTC

j_call: TRBJ1-6
clone_size: NA
d_call: TRBD1
v_call: TRBV25-1
cdr3_aa: CASSSRTGGNSPLHF
cdr3_nt: TGTGCCAGCAGTAGCCGGACAGGGGGCAATTCACCCCTCCACTTT

j_call: TRBJ1-5
clone_size: NA
d_call: NA
v_call: TRBV19
cdr3_aa: CASNGGNGNQPQHF
cdr3_nt: TGTGCCAGTAACGGGGGGAACGGCAATCAGCCCCAGCATTTT

j_call: TRBJ2-7
clone_size: once
d_call: NA
v_call: TRBV4-2
cdr3_aa: CASSQDLRGSGAVGEQYF
cdr3_nt: TGTGCCAGCAGCCAAGATTTAAGAGGGAGTGGTGCAGTCGGAGAGCAGTACTTC

j_call: TRBJ2-7
clone_size: NA
d_call: NA
v_call: TRBV7-9
cdr3_aa: CASSSLRDFISYEQYF
cdr3_nt: TGTGCCAGCAGCTCATTGAGGGACTTCATATCCTACGAGCAGTACTTC

j_call: TRBJ2-3
clone_size: NA
d_call: TRBD2
v_call: TRBV5-1
cdr3_aa: CASSFGAGRVSTDTQYF
cdr3_nt: TGCGCCAGCAGCTTCGGAGCGGGGCGGGTTAGCACAGATACGCAGTATTTT

j_call: TRBJ2-6
clone_size: NA
d_call: NA
v_call: TRBV2
cdr3_aa: CASSGAISGANVLTF
cdr3_nt: TGTGCCAGCAGTGGTGCTATCTCTGGGGCCAACGTCCTGACTTTC

j_call: TRBJ2-1
clone_size: NA
d_call: NA
v_call: TRBV11-3
cdr3_aa: CASSSTVNEQFF
cdr3_nt: TGTGCCAGCAGCTCTACAGTAAATGAGCAGTTCTTC

j_call: TRBJ1-5
clone_size: NA
d_call: NA
v_call: TRBV29-1
cdr3_aa: CSVGEGSNQPQHF
cdr3_nt: TGCAGCGTTGGGGAGGGAAGCAATCAGCCCCAGCATTTT

j_call: TRBJ1-5
clone_size: NA
d_call: NA
v_call: TRBV7-3
cdr3_aa: CASSLRGGQPQHF
cdr3_nt: TGTGCCAGCAGCTTAAGGGGCGGACAGCCCCAGCATTTT

j_call: TRBJ1-6
clone_size: NA
d_call: NA
v_call: TRBV2
cdr3_aa: CASRVARQNNSPLHF
cdr3_nt: TGTGCCAGCAGGGTCGCTCGACAGAATAATTCACCCCTCCACTTT

j_call: TRBJ2-1
clone_size: NA
d_call: NA
v_call: TRBV5-1
cdr3_aa: CASSLGGIYNEQFF
cdr3_nt: TGCGCCAGCAGCTTGGGAGGGATCTACAATGAGCAGTTCTTC

j_call: TRBJ2-5
clone_size: NA
d_call: NA
v_call: TRBV7-8
cdr3_aa: CASSLGGWPVPLEETQYF
cdr3_nt: TGTGCCAGCAGCTTAGGAGGTTGGCCCGTCCCGCTTGAGGAGACCCAGTACTTC

j_call: TRBJ2-7
clone_size: NA
d_call: TRBD1
v_call: TRBV2
cdr3_aa: CASTQQGAREQYF
cdr3_nt: TGTGCCAGCACCCAACAGGGGGCTCGTGAGCAGTACTTC

j_call: TRBJ1-2
clone_size: NA
d_call: TRBD1
v_call: TRBV6-6
cdr3_aa: CASSPTGGYGYTF
cdr3_nt: TGTGCCAGCAGTCCTACAGGGGGCTATGGCTACACCTTC

j_call: TRBJ2-2
clone_size: NA
d_call: TRBD1
v_call: TRBV7-2
cdr3_aa: CASSLTDRRTGELFF
cdr3_nt: TGTGCCAGCAGCCTAACGGACAGGCGGACCGGGGAGCTGTTTTTT

j_call: TRBJ1-2
clone_size: NA
d_call: NA
v_call: TRBV11-2
cdr3_aa: CASSLVGVGYTF
cdr3_nt: TGTGCCAGCAGCTTAGTCGGGGTCGGCTACACCTTC

j_call: TRBJ2-1
clone_size: NA
d_call: NA
v_call: TRBV11-3
cdr3_aa: CASRYASLGGNEQFF
cdr3_nt: TGTGCCAGCAGATACGCTAGCCTAGGGGGCAATGAGCAGTTCTTC

j_call: TRBJ1-5
clone_size: once
d_call: NA
v_call: TRBV10-3
cdr3_aa: CAVGSVLSAQPQHF
cdr3_nt: TGTGCCGTAGGGAGTGTACTTTCTGCTCAGCCCCAGCATTTT

j_call: TRBJ2-3
clone_size: NA
d_call: NA
v_call: TRBV5-4
cdr3_aa: CASSLVGADTQYF
cdr3_nt: TGTGCCAGCAGCTTGGTGGGGGCCGATACGCAGTATTTT

j_call: TRBJ2-7
clone_size: once
d_call: NA
v_call: TRBV7-7
cdr3_aa: CASSPTDSGEQYF
cdr3_nt: TGTGCCAGCAGCCCGACAGACAGTGGCGAGCAGTACTTC

j_call: TRBJ1-2
clone_size: NA
d_call: TRBD1
v_call: TRBV14
cdr3_aa: CASSQDIGTGGGYTF
cdr3_nt: TGTGCCAGCAGCCAAGATATTGGGACAGGGGGCGGCTACACCTTC

j_call: TRBJ1-2
clone_size: NA
d_call: NA
v_call: TRBV19
cdr3_aa: CASSIVGDRRRIYGYTF
cdr3_nt: TGTGCCAGTAGTATAGTTGGCGACAGACGGCGTATCTATGGCTACACCTTC

j_call: TRBJ2-1
clone_size: NA
d_call: TRBD2
v_call: TRBV5-4
cdr3_aa: CASSRLADAYNEQFF
cdr3_nt: TGTGCCAGCAGTCGACTAGCTGATGCCTACAATGAGCAGTTCTTC

j_call: TRBJ1-3
clone_size: NA
d_call: TRBD1
v_call: TRBV7-9
cdr3_aa: CASSLEAGGGNTIYF
cdr3_nt: TGTGCCAGCAGCTTAGAGGCAGGGGGAGGAAACACCATATATTTT

j_call: TRBJ2-7
clone_size: NA
d_call: NA
v_call: TRBV6-1
cdr3_aa: CASSGGPYEQYF
cdr3_nt: TGTGCCAGCAGCGGGGGACCCTACGAGCAGTACTTC

j_call: TRBJ1-1
clone_size: NA
d_call: NA
v_call: TRBV11-3
cdr3_aa: CASSLATANTEAFF
cdr3_nt: TGTGCCAGCAGCTTAGCTACAGCGAACACTGAAGCTTTCTTT

j_call: TRBJ1-3
clone_size: NA
d_call: TRBD1
v_call: TRBV6-4
cdr3_aa: CASSEGRPDRVSGNTIYF
cdr3_nt: TGTGCCAGCAGTGAGGGGAGACCCGACAGGGTATCTGGAAACACCATATATTTT

j_call: TRBJ1-5
clone_size: NA
d_call: NA
v_call: TRBV7-8
cdr3_aa: CASSSPDSMVSNQPQHF
cdr3_nt: TGTGCCAGCAGCTCCCCTGACAGTATGGTTAGCAATCAGCCCCAGCATTTT

j_call: TRBJ2-1
clone_size: NA
d_call: NA
v_call: TRBV2
cdr3_aa: CASSEGEAYINEQFF
cdr3_nt: TGTGCCAGCAGTGAGGGCGAAGCATACATCAATGAGCAGTTCTTC

j_call: TRBJ2-3
clone_size: NA
d_call: TRBD2
v_call: TRBV25-1
cdr3_aa: CAGSPRTSYLTDTQYF
cdr3_nt: TGTGCCGGCAGCCCCCGGACTAGCTATCTCACAGATACGCAGTATTTT

j_call: TRBJ1-2
clone_size: NA
d_call: NA
v_call: TRBV19
cdr3_aa: CASSIAGFYVGYTF
cdr3_nt: TGTGCCAGTAGTATCGCAGGGTTCTACGTTGGCTACACCTTC

j_call: TRBJ1-1
clone_size: NA
d_call: NA
v_call: TRBV11-1
cdr3_aa: CASSQRRFGGDTEAFF
cdr3_nt: TGTGCCAGCAGCCAAAGACGATTTGGGGGGGACACTGAAGCTTTCTTT

j_call: TRBJ1-5
clone_size: NA
d_call: NA
v_call: TRBV4-1
cdr3_aa: CASSSTRGNQPQHF
cdr3_nt: TGCGCCAGCAGTTCCACGAGGGGCAATCAGCCCCAGCATTTT

j_call: TRBJ2-2
clone_size: NA
d_call: TRBD2
v_call: TRBV5-1
cdr3_aa: CASSYLAGGNTGELFF
cdr3_nt: TGCGCCAGCAGCTACCTAGCGGGAGGAAACACCGGGGAGCTGTTTTTT

j_call: TRBJ1-5
clone_size: NA
d_call: NA
v_call: TRBV5-1
cdr3_aa: CASSPEGVSNQPQHF
cdr3_nt: TGCGCCAGCAGCCCTGAGGGGGTTAGCAATCAGCCCCAGCATTTT

j_call: TRBJ2-3
clone_size: NA
d_call: NA
v_call: TRBV5-1
cdr3_aa: CASSAGSVGTDTQYF
cdr3_nt: TGCGCCAGCAGCGCCGGGTCCGTGGGTACAGATACGCAGTATTTT

j_call: TRBJ2-7
clone_size: NA
d_call: NA
v_call: TRBV6-5
cdr3_aa: CASSYADSSYEQYF
cdr3_nt: TGTGCCAGCAGTTACGCGGACAGCTCCTACGAGCAGTACTTC

j_call: TRBJ2-3
clone_size: few
d_call: TRBD2
v_call: TRBV9
cdr3_aa: CASSVGTILTDTQYF
cdr3_nt: TGTGCCAGCAGCGTGGGGACTATCCTCACAGATACGCAGTATTTT

j_call: TRBJ1-1
clone_size: NA
d_call: NA
v_call: TRBV5-4
cdr3_aa: CASSLPGGRAGVNTEAFF
cdr3_nt: TGTGCCAGCAGCTTGCCGGGGGGCCGGGCGGGGGTAAACACTGAAGCTTTCTTT

j_call: TRBJ2-3
clone_size: NA
d_call: NA
v_call: TRBV7-9
cdr3_aa: CASSLGAPDTDTQYF
cdr3_nt: TGTGCCAGCAGCTTAGGAGCGCCGGACACAGATACGCAGTATTTT

j_call: TRBJ1-1
clone_size: NA
d_call: TRBD1
v_call: TRBV6-5
cdr3_aa: CASIPGQGRRAFF
cdr3_nt: TGTGCCAGCATTCCGGGACAGGGGCGTAGGGCTTTCTTT

j_call: TRBJ1-2
clone_size: NA
d_call: TRBD1
v_call: TRBV29-1
cdr3_aa: CSVDETGNGYTF
cdr3_nt: TGCAGCGTTGACGAGACAGGGAACGGCTACACCTTC

j_call: TRBJ2-1
clone_size: NA
d_call: TRBD1
v_call: TRBV5-6
cdr3_aa: CASSTPGTGKYNEQFF
cdr3_nt: TGTGCCAGCAGTACCCCCGGGACAGGAAAGTACAATGAGCAGTTCTTC

j_call: TRBJ2-7
clone_size: NA
d_call: TRBD2
v_call: TRBV2
cdr3_aa: CASPGRGGSYEQYF
cdr3_nt: TGTGCCAGCCCTGGGCGGGGGGGCTCCTACGAGCAGTACTTC

j_call: TRBJ2-7
clone_size: NA
d_call: NA
v_call: TRBV6-6
cdr3_aa: CASSYSNRGSYEQYF
cdr3_nt: TGTGCCAGCAGTTACTCGAATAGGGGATCCTACGAGCAGTACTTC

j_call: TRBJ1-1
clone_size: NA
d_call: NA
v_call: TRBV7-2
cdr3_aa: CASSLSSTGLNTEAFF
cdr3_nt: TGTGCCAGCAGCTTATCGAGCACAGGGTTGAACACTGAAGCTTTCTTT

j_call: TRBJ1-4
clone_size: once
d_call: NA
v_call: TRBV6-6
cdr3_aa: CASSPSGGEKLFF
cdr3_nt: TGTGCCAGCAGTCCGTCCGGGGGTGAAAAACTGTTTTTT

j_call: TRBJ1-2
clone_size: NA
d_call: NA
v_call: TRBV7-9
cdr3_aa: CASSIGERSGRNGYTF
cdr3_nt: TGTGCCAGCAGCATAGGGGAGAGGAGTGGGAGGAATGGCTACACCTTC